This TCR beta chain was identified during a study of siplizumab effects on memory and regulatory T cells. Study-level findings and limits: Researchers could map only a minor fraction of alloreactive clones to unstimulated subsets.

V trimming: 5 bases; J trimming: 5 bases; junction bases outside the gene matches: 8. The germline V gene encodes CDR1 SEHNR and CDR2 FQNEAQ (reference sequence). The CDR3 is 15 amino acids. Method: immunoSEQ multiplex PCR; TCRdb's copy keeps in-frame clones and lacks some. The data contain under 150,000 clones, roughly 94% of them singletons. Note on this clone: The antigen is not known.

Specimen: non-Treg CD4+ T cells sorted from blood. The sequence came from a human donor in good health. V is TRBV7-9 and J is TRBJ2-1, with 8 bases fitting TRBD1. The CDR3 nucleotides read TGTGCCAGCAGCACCGACAGGGGATGGCACAATGAGCAGTTCTTC. Amino acids: CASSTDRGWHNEQFF.